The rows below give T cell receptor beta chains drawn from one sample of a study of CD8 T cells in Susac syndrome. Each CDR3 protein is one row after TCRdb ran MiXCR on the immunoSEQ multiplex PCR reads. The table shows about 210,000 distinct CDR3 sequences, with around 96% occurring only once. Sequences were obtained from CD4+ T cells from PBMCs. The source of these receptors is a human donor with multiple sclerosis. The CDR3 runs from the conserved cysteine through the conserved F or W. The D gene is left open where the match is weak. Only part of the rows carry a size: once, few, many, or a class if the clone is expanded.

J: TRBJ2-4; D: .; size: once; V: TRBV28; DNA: TGTGCCAGCAGTTTGGGACTCATCACGTACATTCAGTACTTC; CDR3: CASSLGLITYIQYF
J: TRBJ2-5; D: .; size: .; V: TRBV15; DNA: TGTGCCACCAGCAGAGAAGGCCGGGGCCTCCAAGAGACCCAGTACTTC; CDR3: CATSREGRGLQETQYF
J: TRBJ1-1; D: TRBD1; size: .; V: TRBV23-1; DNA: TGCGCCAGCAGTCCCGACCCCAAGACAGGGGATAATGAAGCTTTCTTT; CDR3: CASSPDPKTGDNEAFF
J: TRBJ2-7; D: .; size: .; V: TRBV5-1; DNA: TGCGCCAGCAGCCCGGAGCTTTCCTACGAGCAGTACTTC; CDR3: CASSPELSYEQYF
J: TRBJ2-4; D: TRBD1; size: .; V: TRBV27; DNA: TGTGCCAGCGGTATTGCGAGGGACAGGGACATTCAGTACTTC; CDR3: CASGIARDRDIQYF
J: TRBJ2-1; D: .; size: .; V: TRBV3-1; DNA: TGTGCCAGCAGCCAAACTCAAAAAAACAATGAGCAGTTCTTC; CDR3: CASSQTQKNNEQFF
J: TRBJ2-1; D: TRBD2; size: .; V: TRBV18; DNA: TGTGCCAGCTTCGGGACTAGGCATGAGCAGTTCTTC; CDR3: CASFGTRHEQFF
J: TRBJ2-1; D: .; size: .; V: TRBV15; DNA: TGTGCCACCAGCAGGGACGGGGTTTTGAATGAGCAGTTCTTC; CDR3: CATSRDGVLNEQFF
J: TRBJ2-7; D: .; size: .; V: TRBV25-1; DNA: TGTGCCAGCAGCCCACCCGACATATCCTCCTACGAGCAGTACTTC; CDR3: CASSPPDISSYEQYF
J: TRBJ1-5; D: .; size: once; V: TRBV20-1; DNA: TGCAGTGCTAGGGCCATCTACAGGGAGGGGGGCAATCAGCCCCAGCATTTT; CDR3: CSARAIYREGGNQPQHF
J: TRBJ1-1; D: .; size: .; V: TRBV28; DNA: TGTGCCAGCAGTTGGGTACATGTAGCTTTCTTT; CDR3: CASSWVHVAFF
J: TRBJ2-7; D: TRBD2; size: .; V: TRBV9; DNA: TGTGCCAGCAGCGTAGGCGTAGCGGGGGGCTCCTACGAGCAGTACTTC; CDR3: CASSVGVAGGSYEQYF
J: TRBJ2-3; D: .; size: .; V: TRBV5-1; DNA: TGCGCCAGCAGATTCACCACAGATACGCAGTATTTT; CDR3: CASRFTTDTQYF
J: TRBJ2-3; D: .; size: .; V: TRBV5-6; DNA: TGTGCCAGCAGCTTCCGGTCCCTCACAGATACGCAGTATTTT; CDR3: CASSFRSLTDTQYF
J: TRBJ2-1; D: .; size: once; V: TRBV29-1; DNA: TGCAGCGTTGAAGCTTTATACTCACTCTACAATGAGCAGTTCTTC; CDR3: CSVEALYSLYNEQFF
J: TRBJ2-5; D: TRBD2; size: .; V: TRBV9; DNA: TGTGCCAGCAGCGTACGAAGCGGGAGCCAAGAGACCCAGTACTTC; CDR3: CASSVRSGSQETQYF
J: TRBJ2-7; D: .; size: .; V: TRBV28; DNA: TGTGCCAGCAGTTTACTTGACGAGCAGTACTTC; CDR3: CASSLLDEQYF
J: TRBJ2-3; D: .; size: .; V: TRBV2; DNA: TGTGCCAGCAGTGTGGCGGACAGCACAGATACGCAGTATTTT; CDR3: CASSVADSTDTQYF
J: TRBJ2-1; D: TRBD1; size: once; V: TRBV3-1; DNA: TGTGCCAGCAGTCCAGGGACAGGGGCTAATGAGCAGTTCTTC; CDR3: CASSPGTGANEQFF
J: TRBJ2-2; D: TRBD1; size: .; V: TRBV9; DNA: TGTGCCAGCAGCGCGGGGACAGGAGTCAACACCGGGGAGCTGTTTTTT; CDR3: CASSAGTGVNTGELFF
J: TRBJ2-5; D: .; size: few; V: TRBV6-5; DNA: TGTGCCAGCAGTTACCGTCCGGTAGGGGAAGAGACCCAGTACTTC; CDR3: CASSYRPVGEETQYF
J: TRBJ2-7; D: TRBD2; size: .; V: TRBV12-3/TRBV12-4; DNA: TGTGCCAGCAGCCCCGGGCTAGCGGGAAACAACGAGCAGTACTTC; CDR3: CASSPGLAGNNEQYF
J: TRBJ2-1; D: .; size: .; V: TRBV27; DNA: TGTGCCAGCAGGGCGGACAGCCGACTCAATGAGCAGTTCTTC; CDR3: CASRADSRLNEQFF
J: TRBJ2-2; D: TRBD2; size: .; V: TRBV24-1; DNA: TGTGCCACCAGTGAATCGCTAGTTTCGGGGGGCACCGGGGAGCTGTTTTTT; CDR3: CATSESLVSGGTGELFF
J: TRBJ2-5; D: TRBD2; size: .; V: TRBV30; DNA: TGTGCCTGGAGTGTAGTTACGGGAGGGCGCGAGACCCAGTACTTC; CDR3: CAWSVVTGGRETQYF
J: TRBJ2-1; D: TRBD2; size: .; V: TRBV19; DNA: TGTGCCAGTAGTCGGAAACCGGGACTAGCGGGGACGGGCCCCTACAATGAGCAGTTCTTC; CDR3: CASSRKPGLAGTGPYNEQFF
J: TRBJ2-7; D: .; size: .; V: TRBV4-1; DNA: TGCGCCAGCAGCCAAGCACAGGCCTACGAGCAGTACTTC; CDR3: CASSQAQAYEQYF
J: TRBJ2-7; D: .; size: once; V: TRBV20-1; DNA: TGCAGTGCTAGTCCCCACCTAGTATCCTACGAGCAGTACTTC; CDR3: CSASPHLVSYEQYF
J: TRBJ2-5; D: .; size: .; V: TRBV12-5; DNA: TGTGCTAGTGGTTTGTCCACGGAGACCCAGTACTTC; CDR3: CASGLSTETQYF
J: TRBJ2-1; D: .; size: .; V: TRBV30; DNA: TGTGCCTGGAGCGTCAAGAGCTCCTACAATGAGCAGTTCTTC; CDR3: CAWSVKSSYNEQFF
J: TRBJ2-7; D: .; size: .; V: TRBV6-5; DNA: TGTGCCAGCAGTTACACCGGACAGCCCTACGAGCAGTACTTC; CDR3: CASSYTGQPYEQYF
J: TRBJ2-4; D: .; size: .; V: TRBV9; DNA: TGTGCCAGCAGCGTGGGCCCCGGCAAAAACATTCAGTACTTC; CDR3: CASSVGPGKNIQYF
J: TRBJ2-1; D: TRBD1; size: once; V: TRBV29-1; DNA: TGCAGCGTTGAAGGGGGGACAGCCTACAATGAGCAGTTCTTC; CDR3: CSVEGGTAYNEQFF
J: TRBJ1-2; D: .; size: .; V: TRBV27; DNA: TGTGCCAGCAGTCCGCGGGCCCCTAACTATGGCTACACCTTC; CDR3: CASSPRAPNYGYTF
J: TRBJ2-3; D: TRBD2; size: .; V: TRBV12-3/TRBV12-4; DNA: TGTGCCAGCAGTCTACGACTAGCGGGAGCGACGGGGGATACGCAGTATTTT; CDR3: CASSLRLAGATGDTQYF